Reported below is one TCR beta chain. Its antigen remains unknown. The data originate from a study of PD-1 blockade in classical Hodgkin lymphoma. Study-wide background: Patients in the cohort were put on intravenous nivolumab, 3 mg/kg every 2 weeks. Findings and limits, study-wide: Only CD4+ TCR diversity, not CD8+, had risen significantly by C4D1.

With no exception, relapse followed autologous stem cell transplantation in all patients, and brentuximab vedotin exposure varied. Thawed PBMCs were the source of CD8+ T cells, obtained through magnetic negative selection. Patients reached a best response of complete response, partial response or progressive disease. Using immunoSEQ multiplex PCR, the repertoire was profiled, and TCRdb retains in-frame clones only, with some absent. The sample has over 25,000 clones; around nine tenths are singletons. The ends were cut back, 0 bases at V and 1 base at J, with 8 bases in the middle. CDR3 length: 15 residues. Germline CDR1 SGHKS, CDR2 YYEKEE (reference sequence).

This specimen consisted of CD8+ T cells from blood, obtained at baseline. The receptor was derived from a human donor with classical Hodgkin lymphoma. The J gene is TRBJ2-1, the V gene TRBV5-5; a weak D match, TRBD1 (6 bases). CDR3 coding DNA: TGTGCCAGCAGCTTGGGACAGGTATCCTACAATGAGCAGTTCTTC. It is translated as CASSLGQVSYNEQFF.